This is a list of T cell receptor beta chains from one sample in a study of blood T cell repertoires in COVID-19. Produced via immunoSEQ multiplex PCR; TCRdb's table is partial and in-frame only. The sample consists of nearly 45,000 clones, around 80% of them appearing once. The sequenced sample consisted of peripheral blood. The receptors come from a human donor in a cohort sampled during active COVID-19. Each CDR3 is given with its conserved first and last residue. The D gene is left open where the match is weak. Size is omitted from some rows. Given values are once, few, many or a class for expanded clones.

CDR3 DNA,CDR3 protein,J gene,clone size,D gene,V gene
TGTGCCAGCAGCTCATATGACACCGCCCAAGAGACCCAGTACTTC,CASSSYDTAQETQYF,TRBJ2-5,NA,NA,TRBV5-4
TGTGCCAGCAGCGGGCAGTCGTTTGTGAACACTGAAGCTTTCTTT,CASSGQSFVNTEAFF,TRBJ1-1,NA,NA,TRBV7-2
TGTGCCAGCAGCTCAAGTAGCGAGCAGTACTTC,CASSSSSEQYF,TRBJ2-7,NA,NA,TRBV7-9
TGTGCCATCGGACAGGGGGGCGACACCGGGGAGCTGTTTTTT,CAIGQGGDTGELFF,TRBJ2-2,NA,TRBD1,TRBV19
TGCGCCAGCAGCTTCACAGGGTCCACTGAAGCTTTCTTT,CASSFTGSTEAFF,TRBJ1-1,few,NA,TRBV5-1
TGTGCCAGCAGCTTATCGGCTAGCGGGATCAATGAGCAGTTCTTC,CASSLSASGINEQFF,TRBJ2-1,NA,TRBD2,TRBV7-3
TGTGCCAGCAGTTTGCAGGGGCCCTCCTACGAGCAGTACTTC,CASSLQGPSYEQYF,TRBJ2-7,NA,NA,TRBV28
TGTGCCAGCAGCCAAGGCTCTCAGGGGAATTCACCCCTCCACTTT,CASSQGSQGNSPLHF,TRBJ1-6,NA,NA,TRBV4-2
TGTGCCAGCAGTTACCCGGTCCCTACTAGCGGGAGGCACCAAGAGACCCAGTACTTC,CASSYPVPTSGRHQETQYF,TRBJ2-5,NA,TRBD2,TRBV6-2/TRBV6-3
TGTGCCATCAGTGAGTACCTAGCGGGAATGGATGAGCAGTTCTTC,CAISEYLAGMDEQFF,TRBJ2-1,NA,TRBD2,TRBV10-3
TGTGCCAGCAGCATGTCGACTTCCGAAGAGACCCAGTACTTC,CASSMSTSEETQYF,TRBJ2-5,once,NA,TRBV5-5
TGTGCCAGCAGTTACGGCGGCGGGACTAGCGGGAGATGGGTCTACAATGAGCAGTTCTTC,CASSYGGGTSGRWVYNEQFF,TRBJ2-1,few,TRBD2,TRBV6-2/TRBV6-3
TGCGCCAGCAGCCAAGTCGCGGGGGACGGGGAAAAACTGTTTTTT,CASSQVAGDGEKLFF,TRBJ1-4,few,NA,TRBV4-1
TGTGCCAGCAGCCCATCTTCAGGGGGCGGGTCACCCCTCCACTTT,CASSPSSGGGSPLHF,TRBJ1-6,NA,TRBD1,TRBV5-4
TGCGCCAGCAGCGCGCAATGGGGACTAGCGGGAGAGAACGCGAACACCGGGGAGCTGTTTTTT,CASSAQWGLAGENANTGELFF,TRBJ2-2,NA,TRBD2,TRBV4-1
TGTGCCAGCTCAGCGACAACGAACACTGAAGCTTTCTTT,CASSATTNTEAFF,TRBJ1-1,NA,NA,TRBV18
TGTGCCAGTAGTATGCAGTCTCCCCATGAGCAGTTCTTC,CASSMQSPHEQFF,TRBJ2-1,NA,NA,TRBV19
TGTGCCAGCAGCCGGGCCGACGAGCAGTACTTC,CASSRADEQYF,TRBJ2-7,NA,NA,TRBV6-2/TRBV6-3
TGTGCCAGCTCAGCGGGGGAATCTGGAAACACCATATATTTT,CASSAGESGNTIYF,TRBJ1-3,NA,NA,TRBV7-9
TGTGCCAGCAGCGCGGACAGGTACGAGCAGTACTTC,CASSADRYEQYF,TRBJ2-7,NA,TRBD1,TRBV13
TGCGCCAGCAGCCCGGGACTAGCGGGAGCCTACGAGCAGTACTTC,CASSPGLAGAYEQYF,TRBJ2-7,NA,TRBD2,TRBV5-1
TGCGCCAGCAGCTTAGGGACAGCGAATTCACCCCTCCACTTT,CASSLGTANSPLHF,TRBJ1-6,few,TRBD1,TRBV5-1
TGTGCCAGCAGCGTGACAGTTGGGGAAAAACTGTTTTTT,CASSVTVGEKLFF,TRBJ1-4,once,NA,TRBV7-2
TGCGCCAGCAGCTTGCAGCCAGCGCCAACCTACGAGCAGTACTTC,CASSLQPAPTYEQYF,TRBJ2-7,NA,NA,TRBV5-1
TGTGCCAGCAGGTCCGGGACAGGGAATGGCTACACCTTC,CASRSGTGNGYTF,TRBJ1-2,NA,TRBD1,TRBV12-3/TRBV12-4
TGTGCCAGCAGTGAAGCAACAGGGGATAACACTGAAGCTTTCTTT,CASSEATGDNTEAFF,TRBJ1-1,NA,TRBD1,TRBV6-1
TGTGCCAGCTCACCAAGCAGCGGACTACTTTTAGATGAGCAGTTCTTC,CASSPSSGLLLDEQFF,TRBJ2-1,few,NA,TRBV18
TGTGCCAGCAGCTTACGGGACAGGGATGGCGGGGAGCTGTTTTTT,CASSLRDRDGGELFF,TRBJ2-2,NA,TRBD1,TRBV7-6
TGTGCCTGGAGTTGGCGGTATGGCTACACCTTC,CAWSWRYGYTF,TRBJ1-2,NA,NA,TRBV30
TGTGCCAGCAGCCTCGGGACTAGCGGGAGGGCCCCGGGAGATACGCAGTATTTT,CASSLGTSGRAPGDTQYF,TRBJ2-3,NA,TRBD2,TRBV5-4
TGTGCCAGCAGCTTAGGCGGGAGGGGCGTCACCGGGGAGCTGTTTTTT,CASSLGGRGVTGELFF,TRBJ2-2,NA,TRBD2,TRBV7-6
TGTGCCACCAGTGATCCCAGTCAGGGGTCCCACTACGAGCAGTACTTC,CATSDPSQGSHYEQYF,TRBJ2-7,NA,NA,TRBV24-1
TGTGCCTGGAGTGTAAGGATGGGTGGGAGAGGAAACGGGGAGCTGTTTTTT,CAWSVRMGGRGNGELFF,TRBJ2-2,NA,NA,TRBV30
TGTGCCTGGAGTGTTCCGGACAGGGTGGGTGAAAAACTGTTTTTT,CAWSVPDRVGEKLFF,TRBJ1-4,once,TRBD1,TRBV30
TGTGCCAGCAGCACAATTGGGGAGGGCAATCAGCCCCAGCATTTT,CASSTIGEGNQPQHF,TRBJ1-5,NA,NA,TRBV28
TGTGCCAGCAGCCTAATGCTCCGGGTTCTTAATTCACCCCTCCACTTT,CASSLMLRVLNSPLHF,TRBJ1-6,NA,NA,TRBV21-1
TGCGCCAGCACGCTTAGTGGTTTCATGAACACTGAAGCTTTCTTT,CASTLSGFMNTEAFF,TRBJ1-1,NA,NA,TRBV5-1
TGTGCCAGCAGCCAGGGGACTAGCTCCTACAATGAGCAGTTCTTC,CASSQGTSSYNEQFF,TRBJ2-1,NA,TRBD2,TRBV3-1/TRBV3-2
TGCGCCAGCAGCCAAGATGCTAGCGGGGGCACAGATACGCAGTATTTT,CASSQDASGGTDTQYF,TRBJ2-3,NA,TRBD2,TRBV4-1
TGTGCCAGTAGTATGAGAGAGGGATACTCTCAGCAGCCCCAGCATTTT,CASSMREGYSQQPQHF,TRBJ1-5,NA,NA,TRBV19
TGTGCCTGGAGTGTTCAGGGGGGTGGAGTGGGCCAGTACTTC,CAWSVQGGGVGQYF,TRBJ2-5,NA,NA,TRBV30
TGTGCCAGCAGCATTACTAGCGGGAGTAAGGCTTACGAGCAGTACTTC,CASSITSGSKAYEQYF,TRBJ2-7,NA,TRBD2,TRBV14
TGTGCCAGCAGCTTGGTGGGAGCTTTCCACGAGCAGTACTTC,CASSLVGAFHEQYF,TRBJ2-7,NA,NA,TRBV5-4
TGTGCCAGCAGGACAGGGGAAAACGAGCAGTACTTC,CASRTGENEQYF,TRBJ2-7,NA,TRBD1,TRBV6-5
TGTGCCAGCAGCTTAGCGCTGGGGGCTAGCGGGACCTACGAGCAGTACTTC,CASSLALGASGTYEQYF,TRBJ2-7,NA,TRBD2,TRBV7-9
TGTGCCAGCTCACATGACAGGGGGCAAGCCTACGAGCAGTACTTC,CASSHDRGQAYEQYF,TRBJ2-7,NA,TRBD1,TRBV18
TGTGCCAGCAGCTTCCGGGACAGGAGCTCCTACGAGCAGTACTTC,CASSFRDRSSYEQYF,TRBJ2-7,NA,TRBD1,TRBV13
TGTGCCGGCGGGGGCTCACGGGAGCAGTACTTC,CAGGGSREQYF,TRBJ2-7,NA,NA,TRBV10-3
TGCGCCAGCCAAGTAGGGGACACCTCCTACAATGAGCAGTTCTTC,CASQVGDTSYNEQFF,TRBJ2-1,NA,NA,TRBV5-1
TGTGCCAGCAGCCGGGGAGGGCCCCGCTACGAGCAGTACTTC,CASSRGGPRYEQYF,TRBJ2-7,NA,TRBD2,TRBV5-6
TGTGCCAGTAGTATAGCCCCGGGGGGCTACAACTATGGCTACACCTTC,CASSIAPGGYNYGYTF,TRBJ1-2,NA,NA,TRBV19
TGTGCCAGCAGCCGGACTTTGGATACGCAGTATTTT,CASSRTLDTQYF,TRBJ2-3,many,NA,TRBV7-9
TGTGCCATCAGTGAGACAAATCAGGCAAACAGGGGTCAGCCCCAGCATTTT,CAISETNQANRGQPQHF,TRBJ1-5,NA,TRBD1,TRBV10-3
TGTGCCAGCAGTTACAAGTACAGGAGCAATCAGCCCCAGCATTTT,CASSYKYRSNQPQHF,TRBJ1-5,NA,NA,TRBV6-5
TGTGCCAGCAGCGGACAGGGTCACACCGGGGAGCTGTTTTTT,CASSGQGHTGELFF,TRBJ2-2,NA,TRBD1,TRBV9
TGTGCCAGCAGCTTAGACAGATACTCCTACGAGCAGTACTTC,CASSLDRYSYEQYF,TRBJ2-7,few,NA,TRBV7-2
TGTGCCAGCTCACCTATCGGGACAGGGCGAAACTATGGCTACACCTTC,CASSPIGTGRNYGYTF,TRBJ1-2,NA,TRBD1,TRBV18
TGTGCCAGCAGTGCCTCAGGGGAAGGCTACACCTTC,CASSASGEGYTF,TRBJ1-2,NA,NA,TRBV2
TGTGCCAGCTCACGAGGCGCTCAAGAGACCCAGTACTTC,CASSRGAQETQYF,TRBJ2-5,NA,NA,TRBV18
TGTGCCTGGATGCGGGAATATAATTCACCCCTCCACTTT,CAWMREYNSPLHF,TRBJ1-6,NA,NA,TRBV30